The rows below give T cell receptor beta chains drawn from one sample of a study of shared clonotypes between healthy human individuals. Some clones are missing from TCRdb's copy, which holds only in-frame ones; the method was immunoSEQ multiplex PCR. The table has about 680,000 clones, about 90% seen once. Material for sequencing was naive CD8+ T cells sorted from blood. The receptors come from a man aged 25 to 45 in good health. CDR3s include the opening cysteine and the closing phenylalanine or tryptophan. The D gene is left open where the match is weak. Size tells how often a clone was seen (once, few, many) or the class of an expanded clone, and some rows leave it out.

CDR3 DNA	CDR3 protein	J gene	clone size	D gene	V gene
TGTGCCAGCAGTGTCGGGACAGGGGTCTACGAGCAGTACTTC	CASSVGTGVYEQYF	TRBJ2-7	-	TRBD1	TRBV27
TGTGCCAGCAGCGGGGACAGGGCCCTCCGTTTGAACACTGAAGCTTTCTTT	CASSGDRALRLNTEAFF	TRBJ1-1	-	TRBD1	TRBV2
TGTGCCAGCTCACCTCAGGACAGGGACGGCTACACCTTC	CASSPQDRDGYTF	TRBJ1-2	-	TRBD1	TRBV18
TGTGCCAGCAGCCGAAGGACAGGGGAGACGGGGGCCAACGTCCTGACTTTC	CASSRRTGETGANVLTF	TRBJ2-6	-	TRBD1	TRBV7-6
TGTGCCAGCAGTGCGCGGACCTACAATGAGCAGTTCTTC	CASSARTYNEQFF	TRBJ2-1	-	-	TRBV6-1
TGTGCCAGCAGTGAATATTGGGGCGGAACTAATGAAAAACTGTTTTTT	CASSEYWGGTNEKLFF	TRBJ1-4	-	-	TRBV25-1
TGTGCCAGCAGTTTCGGGACTAGCTACGAGCAGTACTTC	CASSFGTSYEQYF	TRBJ2-7	-	TRBD2	TRBV27
TGTGCCAGTAGTATGACAGGGGTGTTGGAGTACACTGAAGCTTTCTTT	CASSMTGVLEYTEAFF	TRBJ1-1	-	TRBD1	TRBV19
TGTGCCAGCAGTTACTCAACAGGGTCGGACGAAAAACTGTTTTTT	CASSYSTGSDEKLFF	TRBJ1-4	-	-	TRBV6-5
TGTGCCAGTAGTATAGAGCCACTAGCGGGAGGCGGGGTTGAGCAGTTCTTC	CASSIEPLAGGGVEQFF	TRBJ2-1	once	TRBD2	TRBV19
TGTGCCAGCAGCGGAGGACTGGGACGCAGCACAGATACGCAGTATTTT	CASSGGLGRSTDTQYF	TRBJ2-3	once	-	TRBV9
TGTGCCAGCAGCGATGAGGGACAGGGAAACTACGAGCAGTACTTC	CASSDEGQGNYEQYF	TRBJ2-7	-	TRBD1	TRBV7-8
TGTGCCAGCAGTTTCCTGAGAACCGGGGAGCTGTTTTTT	CASSFLRTGELFF	TRBJ2-2	-	-	TRBV6-6
TGCAGCGCCAGCAGCGGGCGGAACACCGGGGAGCTGTTTTTT	CSASSGRNTGELFF	TRBJ2-2	-	-	TRBV29-1
TGTGCCAGCAGTTTATGGACGGACTACGAGCAGTACTTC	CASSLWTDYEQYF	TRBJ2-7	-	-	TRBV28
TGCAGCGTTGACGACAGGGCCCTCGAGTGGGAGACCCAGTACTTC	CSVDDRALEWETQYF	TRBJ2-5	once	TRBD1	TRBV29-1
TGTGCCACCAGCAGAGATGGGACTAGCCCCCCCTACAATGAGCAGTTCTTC	CATSRDGTSPPYNEQFF	TRBJ2-1	-	TRBD2	TRBV15
TGCGCCAGCAGCCCCGGGAGCCCCGGCGGCTACGAGCAGTACTTC	CASSPGSPGGYEQYF	TRBJ2-7	-	-	TRBV4-3
TGCGCCAGCAGCCCCGGTGTTAGCGACACCGGGGAACTGTTTTTT	CASSPGVSDTGELFF	TRBJ2-2	-	-	TRBV5-1
TGCGCCAGCAGCCCTTTTGGGGGGGCCTACGAGCAGTACTTC	CASSPFGGAYEQYF	TRBJ2-7	once	TRBD2	TRBV4-3
TGTGCCAGCAGCTCCCCCTCGAACACCGGGGAGCTGTTTTTT	CASSSPSNTGELFF	TRBJ2-2	-	-	TRBV28
TGTGCCAGCAGCCTGGAGGGTGAAGCTTTCTTT	CASSLEGEAFF	TRBJ1-1	-	-	TRBV7-9
TGTGCCAGTGGCTCAGGGACAAACTCCTACGAGCAGTACTTC	CASGSGTNSYEQYF	TRBJ2-7	-	-	TRBV19
TGTGCCAGCAGTTTACAAACAGGGATTGGCACTGAAGCTTTCTTT	CASSLQTGIGTEAFF	TRBJ1-1	-	-	TRBV6-5
TGTGCCAGCAGCTCACTTACTAGCACAGATACGCAGTATTTT	CASSSLTSTDTQYF	TRBJ2-3	-	-	TRBV5-4
TGCAGCGTTGTCCCCAGCGGGAGATCCGAGCAGTACTTC	CSVVPSGRSEQYF	TRBJ2-7	-	TRBD2	TRBV29-1
TGTGCCAGCAGTCCAACTAGCGGGAGTTTTGCAGATACGCAGTATTTT	CASSPTSGSFADTQYF	TRBJ2-3	once	TRBD2	TRBV27
TGTGCCAGCTCACCCCTCCGGGACGGCTACAATGAGCAGTTCTTC	CASSPLRDGYNEQFF	TRBJ2-1	-	-	TRBV18
TGTGCCAGCAGCTCGGGACCGCAATACGAGCAGTACTTC	CASSSGPQYEQYF	TRBJ2-7	-	-	TRBV7-9
TGTGCCTTTCTCGTCCCGTCGGGCTCTGAAGCTTTCTTT	CAFLVPSGSEAFF	TRBJ1-1	-	-	TRBV30
TGTGCCAGCAGTTACGTTGACCCGACCGGGGAGCTGTTTTTT	CASSYVDPTGELFF	TRBJ2-2	once	-	TRBV6-6
TGTGCCAGCAGCTTAGGATGGGGATCCTACGAGCAGTACTTC	CASSLGWGSYEQYF	TRBJ2-7	-	-	TRBV5-5
TGTGCCAGCAGCCAAGAGCCAGCGGACTACGAGCAGTACTTC	CASSQEPADYEQYF	TRBJ2-7	-	-	TRBV4-2
TGTGCCAGCAGCCCCCCCGGACAGGTCTCCTACGAGCAGTACTTC	CASSPPGQVSYEQYF	TRBJ2-7	-	TRBD1	TRBV7-9
TGTGCCAGTACCCGGACAGGGACCGGGGCCAACGTCCTGACTTTC	CASTRTGTGANVLTF	TRBJ2-6	-	TRBD1	TRBV27
TGTGCCAGCAGTTGGGGACTAGCGGGAGACTACGAGCAGTACTTC	CASSWGLAGDYEQYF	TRBJ2-7	once	TRBD2	TRBV28
TGTGCCAGCAGCCTTCAGGGTATTGGGCTCTACGAGCAGTACTTC	CASSLQGIGLYEQYF	TRBJ2-7	-	-	TRBV14
TGTGCCAGCAGCTTACTTGTCTCTGGCTACGAGCAGTACTTC	CASSLLVSGYEQYF	TRBJ2-7	-	-	TRBV7-9
TGTGCCAGCAGCGCAGCGAGCGGCTACAATGAGCAGTTCTTC	CASSAASGYNEQFF	TRBJ2-1	-	-	TRBV9
TGTGCCAGCAGAGGAGGGACTAGCGATTTCGAGCAGTACTTC	CASRGGTSDFEQYF	TRBJ2-7	-	TRBD2	TRBV6-5
TGCGCCAGCAGCCAAGATGGCGAGACGGGCAGTAAGGTGGACATTCAGTACTTC	CASSQDGETGSKVDIQYF	TRBJ2-4	-	-	TRBV4-3
TGTGCCAGCAGTGAGTGGGGACACGTTAGTTACGAGCAGTACTTC	CASSEWGHVSYEQYF	TRBJ2-7	once	-	TRBV6-1
TGTGCCAGCAGCTTACCCGGGAGGGCCTGGGATACGCAGTATTTT	CASSLPGRAWDTQYF	TRBJ2-3	-	TRBD2	TRBV7-9
TGTGCCAGCAGCTTAGGGAGGCGACTAAACTATGGCTACACCTTC	CASSLGRRLNYGYTF	TRBJ1-2	-	-	TRBV11-2
TGTGCCAGCAGCGACTCCGGGACAGGGGGCGGCTACACCTTC	CASSDSGTGGGYTF	TRBJ1-2	-	TRBD1	TRBV27
TGTGCCAGCAGTGAGGGCGTTCCCACTGAAGCTTTCTTT	CASSEGVPTEAFF	TRBJ1-1	-	-	TRBV2
TGCAGCGTCGCGGCAGATACGCAGTATTTT	CSVAADTQYF	TRBJ2-3	-	-	TRBV29-1
TGTGCCTGGAGAACCTCAGGGACATTAAGCGGCGCTGAAGCTTTCTTT	CAWRTSGTLSGAEAFF	TRBJ1-1	-	-	TRBV30
TGTGCCAGCAGTCTTAGCGGGATCACAGATACGCAGTATTTT	CASSLSGITDTQYF	TRBJ2-3	-	TRBD2	TRBV27
TGCAGCGCAAGACAGGGCTACGAGCAGTACTTC	CSARQGYEQYF	TRBJ2-7	-	TRBD1	TRBV29-1
TGTGCCAGCGAAGGAAACCGCGGCTACACCTTC	CASEGNRGYTF	TRBJ1-2	once	-	TRBV9
TGTGCCAGCAGTTCGGCTAGCGGGAGCTACGAGCAGTACTTC	CASSSASGSYEQYF	TRBJ2-7	-	TRBD2	TRBV27
TGTGCCAGCCGACTAGCGGTAAACTACGAGCAGTACTTC	CASRLAVNYEQYF	TRBJ2-7	-	TRBD2	TRBV11-2
TGCGCCAGCAGCTTGTGGTTTACGGCTAAACGAACGGACGAGCAGTACTTC	CASSLWFTAKRTDEQYF	TRBJ2-7	once	-	TRBV5-1